This T cell receptor (beta chain) derives from a study of PD-L1 blockade in urothelial cancer. Study background: Among blood samples, the median T cell count was approximately 150,000. Broader study findings: Tumor-associated clones in the blood of durable-benefit patients grew more at 3 weeks. Better survival was predicted when blood TCR clonality before treatment fell below the median.

Data came from immunoSEQ multiplex PCR; TCRdb stores just in-frame clones and leaves some out. Of about 130,000 clones in the sample, around 86% are singletons; the top ten hold roughly 2.6%. The V gene lost 3 bases and the J gene lost 5 bases, with 13 bases spanning the gap. The CDR3 is 14 residues long. Germline values: CDR1 MDHEN, CDR2 SYDVKM. This clone has more than one count but fewer than ten. Its cognate antigen is unknown. Stated time point: peripheral blood 6 weeks after treatment start. The V gene is TRBV28, the J gene TRBJ1-1; D gene ambiguous. The TCR originated in a man in his forties or fifties with urothelial cancer. The sequences come from PBMCs, collected around atezolizumab (anti-PD-L1) treatment. The CDR3 is CASSFPGVGTEAFF. CDR3 coding DNA: TGTGCCAGCAGTTTTCCCGGGGTCGGGACTGAAGCTTTCTTT.